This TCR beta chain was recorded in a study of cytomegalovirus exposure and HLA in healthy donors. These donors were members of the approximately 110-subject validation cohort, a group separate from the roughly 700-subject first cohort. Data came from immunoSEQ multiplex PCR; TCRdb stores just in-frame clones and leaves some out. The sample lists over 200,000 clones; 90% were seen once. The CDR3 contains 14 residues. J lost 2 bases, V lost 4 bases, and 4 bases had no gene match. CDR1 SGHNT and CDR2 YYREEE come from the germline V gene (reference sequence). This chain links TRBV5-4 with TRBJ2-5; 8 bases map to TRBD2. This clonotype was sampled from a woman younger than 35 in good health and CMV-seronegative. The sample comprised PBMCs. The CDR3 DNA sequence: TGTGCCAGCAGCCCGGCGGGGGGACAAGAGACCCAGTACTTC. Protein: CASSPAGGQETQYF.